Here is one T cell receptor (beta chain) with its context. The germline V and J ends were trimmed by 0 bases and 2 bases, with 5 bases remaining between them. The germline CDR1 and CDR2 sequences are SGHAT and FQNNGV. CDR3 length: 13 residues. The data were taken from a study of technical replicates of blood from a few donors. Profiling relied on immunoSEQ multiplex PCR, and the TCRdb table lists in-frame clones only, not all of them. Among 70,000 to 95,000 clones, roughly 94% were seen once, and the ten largest hold about 0.26%. V gene TRBV11-2 combines with J gene TRBJ2-7; the D is unclear. This sequence originates from a human donor in good health. The sequenced material came from T cells isolated from PBMCs. DNA for the CDR3: TGTGCCAGCAGCTTAGAAGCGCCCTACGAGCAGTACTTC. Amino acids: CASSLEAPYEQYF.